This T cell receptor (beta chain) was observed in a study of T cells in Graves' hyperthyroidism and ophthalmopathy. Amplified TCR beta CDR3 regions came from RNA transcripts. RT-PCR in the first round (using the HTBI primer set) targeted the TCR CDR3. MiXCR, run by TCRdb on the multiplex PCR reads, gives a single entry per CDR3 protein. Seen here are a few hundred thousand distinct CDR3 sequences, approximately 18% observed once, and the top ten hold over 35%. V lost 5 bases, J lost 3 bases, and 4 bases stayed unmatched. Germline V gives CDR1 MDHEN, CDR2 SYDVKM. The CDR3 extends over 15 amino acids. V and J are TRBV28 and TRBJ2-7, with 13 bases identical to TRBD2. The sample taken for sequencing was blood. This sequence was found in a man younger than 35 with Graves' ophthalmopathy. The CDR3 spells CASSGGLAGDYEQYF. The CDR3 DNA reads TGTGCCAGCAGTGGAGGACTAGCGGGGGACTACGAGCAGTACTTC. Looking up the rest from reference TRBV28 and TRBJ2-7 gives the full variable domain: DVKVTQSSRYLVKRTGEKVFLECVQDMDHENMFWYRQDPGLGLRLIYFSYDVKMKEKGDIPEGYSVSREKKERFSLILESASTNQTSMYLCASSGGLAGDYEQYFGPGTRLTVT.